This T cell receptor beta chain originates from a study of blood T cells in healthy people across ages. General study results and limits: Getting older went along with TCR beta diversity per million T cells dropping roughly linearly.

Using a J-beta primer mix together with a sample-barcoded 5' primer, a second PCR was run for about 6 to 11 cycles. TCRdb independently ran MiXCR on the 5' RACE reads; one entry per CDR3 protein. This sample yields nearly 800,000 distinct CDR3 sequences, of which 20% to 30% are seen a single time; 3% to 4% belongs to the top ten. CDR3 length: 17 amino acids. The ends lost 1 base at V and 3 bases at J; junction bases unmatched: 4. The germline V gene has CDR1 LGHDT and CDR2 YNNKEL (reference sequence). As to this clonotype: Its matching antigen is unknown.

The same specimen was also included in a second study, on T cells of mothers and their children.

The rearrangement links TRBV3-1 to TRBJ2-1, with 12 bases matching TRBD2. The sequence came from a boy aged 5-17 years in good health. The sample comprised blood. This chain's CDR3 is CASSQGLAGAVYNEQFF. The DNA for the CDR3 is TGTGCCAGCAGCCAAGGACTAGCGGGAGCTGTCTACAATGAGCAGTTCTTC.